This entry lists 19 T cell receptor beta chains sequenced from one sample in a study of shared clonotypes between healthy human individuals. This table comes from immunoSEQ multiplex PCR, and its TCRdb copy is limited to in-frame clones, with some not included. The sample yields roughly 500,000 clones, more than 65% seen once. Sequencing input: PBMCs. The source of these receptors is a woman in her 40s in good health. Some clones in this sample may be carry-over from other donors' samples.

The rearrangement links TRBV4-1 to TRBJ2-5, with 13 bases identical to TRBD2. V dropped 4 bases and J dropped 0; count of bases not matched to a gene: 8. The CDR3 has 18 residues. The germline V gene encodes CDR1 MGHRA and CDR2 YSYEKL. The CDR3 coding sequence is TGCGCCAGCAGCCCAGAGGAGGGGACTAGCGGGAACCAAGAGACCCAGTACTTC. This translates into CASSPEEGTSGNQETQYF.

The genes are TRBV7-9 and TRBJ1-2; the D gene is possibly TRBD1 (6 bases). CDR1 and CDR2 (germline): SEHNR, FQNEAQ (reference sequence). The CDR3 spans 14 residues. Trimming took off 1 base at V and 7 bases at J, with 13 bases between the two ends. CDR3 sequence: CASSLGGADGGYTF. In DNA, the CDR3 is TGTGCCAGCAGCTTAGGGGGGGCGGACGGTGGCTACACCTTC. Supplemented by reference TRBV7-9 and TRBJ1-2, the full variable domain reads DTGVSQNPRHKITKRGQNVTFRCDPISEHNRLYWYRQTLGQGPEFLTYFQNEAQLEKSRLLSDRFSAERPKGSFSTLEIQRTEQGDSAMYLCASSLGGADGGYTFGSGTRLTVV.

This chain joins TRBV10-3 and TRBJ2-2; TRBD2 agrees at 8 bases. The CDR3 extends over 16 amino acids. Unmatched junction bases numbered 4, after V lost 2 bases and J lost 2 bases. Per germline, CDR1 ENHRY and CDR2 SYGVKD. CDR3 in DNA: TGTGCCATCAGTGAGGCCGGGAGGGCAAACACCGGGGAGCTGTTTTTT. Protein: CAISEAGRANTGELFF.

The chain combines TRBV2 with TRBJ2-7; D not resolved. CDR1 and CDR2 from the germline V gene are SNHLY and FYNNEI. The CDR3 covers 13 residues. V was shortened by 10 bases and J by 2 bases, with 15 bases between the two germline ends. The CDR3 nucleotides read TGTGCCACCGCGGCGGCAGGAACCTACGAGCAGTACTTC. This sequence encodes CATAAAGTYEQYF.

The chain recombines TRBV7-2 with TRBJ1-1; D is undetermined. Germline CDR1 and CDR2: SGHTA and FQGNSA. CDR3 length equals 13 residues. V lost 5 bases and J 3 bases, leaving 10 bases between the germline ends. In nucleotides, the CDR3 is TGTGCCAGCAGCCTCCTGGAGGACACTGAAGCTTTCTTT. Translating it yields CASSLLEDTEAFF.

The chain links TRBV18 to TRBJ1-1; 7 bases align to TRBD1. V was clipped by 3 bases and J by 5 bases; unmatched bases: 12. The CDR3 has 16 residues. Germline CDR1 KGHSH, CDR2 LQKENI. In DNA, the CDR3 is TGTGCCAGCTCACCCGTAATGACAGGGTGGGGAACTGAAGCTTTCTTT. Translated: CASSPVMTGWGTEAFF.

The chain uses TRBV9 and TRBJ2-7, with unresolved D. Germline CDR1 is SGDLS and CDR2 is YYNGEE. This CDR3 region has 14 residues. V was clipped by 0 bases and J by 5 bases, with 12 bases between them. The CDR3 loop reads CASSVGGSIDEQYF. As DNA, the CDR3 is TGTGCCAGCAGCGTAGGAGGTAGTATCGACGAGCAGTACTTC.

The gene calls are TRBV20-1 and TRBJ2-7; tentative D call: TRBD1 (6 bases). V shed 7 bases and J shed 2 bases, with 9 bases lying between them. Per germline, CDR1 DFQATT and CDR2 SNEGSKA (reference sequence). The CDR3 length is 11 residues. The CDR3 here is CSGRDTYEQYF. The DNA of the CDR3 is TGCAGTGGCAGGGACACCTACGAGCAGTACTTC.

This clone was picked up one time. CDR3: CAISDRDSSYEQYF. The DNA for the CDR3 is TGTGCCATCAGTGACAGAGACTCCTCCTACGAGCAGTACTTC. The chain links TRBV10-3 to TRBJ2-7, with D uncertain. The CDR3 runs 14 residues. The germline V gene has CDR1 ENHRY and CDR2 SYGVKD. Trimming took 3 bases from V and 0 from J, leaving 9 bases between them.

The sample holds a few counts of this clone. The rearrangement joins TRBV7-2 to TRBJ1-2; possible D gene TRBD1, 5 bases. Germline V gene lookup returns CDR1 SGHTA and CDR2 FQGNSA. V was shortened by 3 bases and J by 4 bases, with 12 bases between the two germline ends. This CDR3 has 14 amino acids. The CDR3, as DNA: TGTGCCAGCAGCTTGGGACGGGGGGTCTATGGCTACACCTTC. Its translation: CASSLGRGVYGYTF.

The chain is built from TRBV30 and TRBJ2-1; 7 positions agree with TRBD2. Germline loops: CDR1 GTSNPN, CDR2 SVGIG (reference sequence). The CDR3 loop spans 15 amino acids. Trimming removed 7 bases from V and 12 bases from J; junction bases left unmatched: 21. The CDR3 region has the DNA TGTGCCTCCAGCCCAGAAGAGCGGGACGGAAACGGGCAGTTCTTC. This codes for CASSPEERDGNGQFF.

The chain couples TRBV7-2 to TRBJ2-7; D might be TRBD2 (6 bases). V was trimmed by 0 bases and J by 0 bases, leaving 12 bases between them. The CDR3 covers 16 residues. The germline V gene has CDR1 SGHTA and CDR2 FQGNSA. The CDR3 loop is CASSLAGGLGSYEQYF. For the CDR3, the DNA is TGTGCCAGCAGCTTAGCTGGGGGGTTAGGCTCCTACGAGCAGTACTTC.

The chain recombines TRBV7-3 with TRBJ1-1; D is perhaps TRBD1 (5 bases). The germline V gene encodes CDR1 SGHTA and CDR2 FQGTGA. V shed 2 bases and J shed 6 bases, with 10 bases lying between them. This CDR3 has 13 residues. The CDR3: CASSLEGFSEAFF. CDR3 nucleotide sequence: TGTGCCAGCAGCTTAGAGGGGTTCTCTGAAGCTTTCTTT.

The chain links TRBV19 to TRBJ2-1; 13 bases fit TRBD2. The CDR3 consists of 15 residues. V lost 1 base, J lost 9 bases, and 3 bases stayed unmatched. Germline CDR1 reads LNHDA; CDR2 reads SQIVND (reference sequence). The CDR3 coding sequence is TGTGCCAGTAGTATAGCCACTAGCGGGAGGGTTGAGCAGTTCTTC. It encodes CASSIATSGRVEQFF.

The chain has TRBV19 and TRBJ2-7; 7 bases are shared with TRBD1. The CDR3 has 15 residues. Germline CDR1 is LNHDA and CDR2 is SQIVND (reference sequence). V lost 4 bases to trimming and J lost 6 bases; unmatched junction nucleotides: 12. The CDR3 DNA is TGTGCCAGTAGTACCAGCGAGGGGGCCCTGGGCGAGCAGTACTTC. Translation: CASSTSEGALGEQYF.

The gene calls are TRBV19 and TRBJ1-2; 7 bases line up with TRBD1. Losses at the gene ends were 0 bases for V and 4 bases for J; bases not matched to a gene: 8. The germline CDR1 and CDR2 sequences are LNHDA and SQIVND (reference sequence). This CDR3 is 16 amino acids long. CDR3 in amino acids: CASSIDSTDRAYGYTF. The CDR3 coding sequence is TGTGCCAGTAGTATAGATTCAACCGACAGGGCCTATGGCTACACCTTC.

CDR3: CSALDRGGARIYEQYF. The DNA of the CDR3 is TGCAGCGCCTTGGACAGGGGGGGAGCGCGCATCTACGAGCAGTACTTC. V gene TRBV29-1 combines with J gene TRBJ2-7, with TRBD1 identical over 10 bases. Germline V gives CDR1 SQVTM, CDR2 ANQGSEA. J lost 3 bases, V lost 7 bases, and 15 bases had no gene match. The CDR3 sequence is 16 residues long.

The genes are TRBV28 and TRBJ2-1; TRBD2 agrees at 9 bases. Trimming removed 6 bases from V and 4 bases from J; junction bases left unmatched: 10. CDR1 is MDHEN and CDR2 is SYDVKM in the germline V gene. The CDR3 covers 16 residues. The CDR3 DNA is TGTGCCAGCAGCTTAGCGGGAGAGGGCTTGTACAATGAGCAGTTCTTC. Its translation is CASSLAGEGLYNEQFF.

V gene TRBV19 combines with J gene TRBJ2-1; D not certain. This CDR3 contains 16 residues. CDR1 and CDR2 from the germline V gene are LNHDA and SQIVND (reference sequence). V lost 3 bases to trimming and J lost 3 bases, with 15 bases between them. CDR3 nucleotide sequence: TGTGCCAGTAGTATTAGTTCTGGCGGCCGCTACAATGAGCAGTTCTTC. Its translation: CASSISSGGRYNEQFF.